Listed below are T cell receptor beta chains from one sample, sequenced in a study of blood T cell repertoires in COVID-19. Method: immunoSEQ multiplex PCR; TCRdb's copy keeps in-frame clones and lacks some. Here the sample spans about 97,000 clones, roughly 92% being singletons. The sequencing sample was made of peripheral blood. These receptors all come from a man aged 50 to 60 with active COVID-19. The CDR3 runs from the conserved cysteine through the conserved F or W. The order of the fields is CDR3 DNA, CDR3 protein, D gene, clone size, J gene, V gene. D genes are given only for firm matches. Clone size, where shown, is once, few, many, or a class for clones that have expanded.

TGTGCCAGCAGTGAAGCGGTGGGAGGAGAGACCCAGTACTTC	CASSEAVGGETQYF	NA	NA	TRBJ2-5	TRBV2
TGTGCCACCAGCAGAGTTCGCCCCAGTATTGGCTCACCCCTCCACTTT	CATSRVRPSIGSPLHF	NA	once	TRBJ1-6	TRBV15
TGTGCCAGCAGCTTAGCCTTAGACTCCCGCGTTCTGTTTTTT	CASSLALDSRVLFF	NA	NA	TRBJ1-4	TRBV11-2
TGTGCCAGCAGTCTTTGGGGACAGCCGAACACTGAAGCTTTCTTT	CASSLWGQPNTEAFF	TRBD1	NA	TRBJ1-1	TRBV28
TGCGCCAGCAGCTTTATTGAGGGGGATTACAATGAGCAGTTCTTC	CASSFIEGDYNEQFF	NA	NA	TRBJ2-1	TRBV5-1
TGTGCCAGCTCACCACCCCCGGGAGTCGAGCAGTACTTC	CASSPPPGVEQYF	NA	NA	TRBJ2-7	TRBV18
TGTGCCAGTAGTAAATGGGGACTAGCGGACCTAACGAGCTCCTACAATGAGCAGTTCTTC	CASSKWGLADLTSSYNEQFF	TRBD2	NA	TRBJ2-1	TRBV19
TGTGCCAGCAGTTTAAGTTTGGGCAGGGCCCCCTACGAGCAGTACTTC	CASSLSLGRAPYEQYF	NA	NA	TRBJ2-7	TRBV28
TGTGCCAGCAGCCCGACTAGCGGACTTAATACCGGGGAGCTGTTTTTT	CASSPTSGLNTGELFF	TRBD2	NA	TRBJ2-2	TRBV7-9
TGCGCCAGCAGCATGGACGTGAGCTCCTACAATGAGCAGTTCTTC	CASSMDVSSYNEQFF	NA	NA	TRBJ2-1	TRBV5-1
TGTGCCAGCTCACCCCTCCCGGGGCGGGGGTCAACTAATGAAAAACTGTTTTTT	CASSPLPGRGSTNEKLFF	NA	NA	TRBJ1-4	TRBV18
TGCGCCAGCAGTGGACAGGGTTCGGGCGAGCAGTACTTC	CASSGQGSGEQYF	TRBD1	few	TRBJ2-7	TRBV5-1
TGCGCCAGCAGCCCTAGGGCCGGGGGCAATCAGCCCCAGCATTTT	CASSPRAGGNQPQHF	NA	NA	TRBJ1-5	TRBV4-1
TGTGCCAGCAGCCAGACAGGGTCCTACGAGCAGTACTTC	CASSQTGSYEQYF	TRBD1	NA	TRBJ2-7	TRBV3-1/TRBV3-2
TGTGCCAGCAGCCCCCCGGGACAGGGGGAACGGGAGCAGTACTTC	CASSPPGQGEREQYF	TRBD1	few	TRBJ2-7	TRBV28
TGTGCCAGCTCACCAACAGGGGTAGAGCGGGGGACCTACGAGCAGTACTTC	CASSPTGVERGTYEQYF	NA	NA	TRBJ2-7	TRBV18
TGTGCCAGCAGCCAGGAGGGGACAGGCGCCAATTCACCCCTCCACTTT	CASSQEGTGANSPLHF	TRBD1	NA	TRBJ1-6	TRBV3-1/TRBV3-2
TGTGCCAGCTCACCTTATATGACTAGCGGGAGAACGAACACCGGGGAGCTGTTTTTT	CASSPYMTSGRTNTGELFF	TRBD2	once	TRBJ2-2	TRBV18
TGTGCCAGCAGCTTAGGGGCAGCCAGTAATCAGCCCCAGCATTTT	CASSLGAASNQPQHF	NA	NA	TRBJ1-5	TRBV11-2
TGTGCCAGCAGTCTATCAACGGGAGTATCGGAAGAGACCCAGTACTTC	CASSLSTGVSEETQYF	NA	NA	TRBJ2-5	TRBV28
TGTGCCAGCAGCTTAAGGTTCCTAGCGGGGGACAATGAGCAGTTCTTC	CASSLRFLAGDNEQFF	TRBD2	NA	TRBJ2-1	TRBV11-2
TGTGCCAGTAGGCCGAGCGGGAACCAAGAGACCCAGTACTTC	CASRPSGNQETQYF	TRBD2	NA	TRBJ2-5	TRBV19
TGTGCCAGCAGCTTAGAGGGACAGGGGGCCCACGAGCAGTACTTC	CASSLEGQGAHEQYF	TRBD1	NA	TRBJ2-7	TRBV7-2
TGTGCCAGCAGTGAAGCGTTGCCAGGATTATTGGGTGAGCAGTTCTTC	CASSEALPGLLGEQFF	NA	few	TRBJ2-1	TRBV2
TGTGCCAGTAGTGTTAGCGGGAATAGTTACGAGCAGTACTTC	CASSVSGNSYEQYF	TRBD2	NA	TRBJ2-7	TRBV19